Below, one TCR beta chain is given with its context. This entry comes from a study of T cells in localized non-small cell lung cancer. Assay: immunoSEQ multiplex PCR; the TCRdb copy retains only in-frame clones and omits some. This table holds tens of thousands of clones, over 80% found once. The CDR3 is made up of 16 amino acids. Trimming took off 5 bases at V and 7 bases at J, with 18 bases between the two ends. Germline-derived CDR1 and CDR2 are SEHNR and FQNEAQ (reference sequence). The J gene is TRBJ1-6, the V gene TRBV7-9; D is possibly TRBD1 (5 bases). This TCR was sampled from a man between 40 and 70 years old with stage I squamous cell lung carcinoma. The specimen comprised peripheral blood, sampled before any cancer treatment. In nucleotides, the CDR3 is TGTGCCAGCAGCACAGACGGGGCTGGACCAAATTCACCCCTCCACTTT. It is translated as CASSTDGAGPNSPLHF. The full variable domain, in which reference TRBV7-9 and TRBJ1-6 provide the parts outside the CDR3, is DTGVSQNPRHKITKRGQNVTFRCDPISEHNRLYWYRQTLGQGPEFLTYFQNEAQLEKSRLLSDRFSAERPKGSFSTLEIQRTEQGDSAMYLCASSTDGAGPNSPLHFGNGTRLTVT.